The rows below give T cell receptor beta chains drawn from one sample of a study of CXCR3-negative and CXCR3-positive naive CD8 T cells. TCRdb re-analyzed the 5' RACE reads; it lists each CDR3 protein once, without DNA. The repertoire table contains more than 80,000 distinct CDR3 sequences. Sequenced sample: naive CXCR3+ CD8+ T cells from blood. The source is a human donor in good health. Some clones in this sample may be carry-over from other donors' samples. The CDR3 runs from the conserved cysteine through the conserved F or W.

>TRBV7-7|TRBJ2-3
CASSLTSGTDTQYF
>TRBV12-3/TRBV12-4|TRBJ1-1
CATPGPMNTEAFF
>TRBV5-1|TRBJ1-1
CASSRGVGTTEAFF
>TRBV6-4|TRBJ2-2
CASSEGGTGELFF
>TRBV20-1|TRBJ2-3
CSATSGRRTDTQYF
>TRBV20-1|TRBJ2-5
CSASGGAYQETQYF
>TRBV14|TRBJ1-5
CASSQDPGQGALWNQPQHF
>TRBV5-6|TRBJ2-3
CASSIGGITDTQYF
>TRBV7-4|TRBJ1-1
CASSPTTAPGPLNTEAFF
>TRBV29-1|TRBJ2-1
CSVPGQAMRTYNEQFF
>TRBV5-4|TRBJ1-1
CASSLEGGPGTEAFF
>TRBV6-5|TRBJ1-2
CASSYGQELGNYGYTF
>TRBV29-1|TRBJ2-3
CSVVPSGTDFLSTDTQYF
>TRBV11-2|TRBJ2-2
CASSPLLARPDTGELFF
>TRBV14|TRBJ2-7
CASRRTGGTSYEQYF
>TRBV27|TRBJ2-3
CASSLPGLAGDTQYF
>TRBV28|TRBJ2-7
CASSPPGSYEQYF
>TRBV7-3|TRBJ2-6
CASSLTASGANVLTF
>TRBV4-1|TRBJ2-7
CASSQVGDTSYEQYF
>TRBV7-9|TRBJ2-5
CASSHPRSQETQYF
>TRBV15|TRBJ2-2
CATSRGREFTGELFF
>TRBV4-1|TRBJ1-1
CASSQEGWNTEAFF
>TRBV20-1|TRBJ2-1
CSARDSEGSSYNEQFF